The entry below gives a single TCR beta chain sequence along with its context. The antigen is undetermined. Only in-frame clones appear in the TCRdb table, and some are missing; sequencing was by immunoSEQ multiplex PCR. This table holds about 510,000 clones, almost 97% found once. The data were obtained in a study of shared clonotypes between healthy human individuals. CDR3 length equals 16 residues. The study's findings and limits: Depth was large, yet rarefaction showed that sorted-subset sequencing was incomplete.

The sequenced sample was naive CD4+ T cells sorted from blood. Noted subset: CD45RA+ positively selected. This sequence joins TRBV21-1 and TRBJ2-7; the table assigns TRBD1, which was not confirmed against the DNA. TRBV21-1 is designated a pseudogene. This TCR was recovered from a woman in her 30s in good health. The CDR3 sequence is CASSRQDRGGPYEQYF. In DNA, the CDR3 is TGTGCCAGCAGCAGACAAGACAGGGGAGGACCCTACGAGCAGTACTTC.